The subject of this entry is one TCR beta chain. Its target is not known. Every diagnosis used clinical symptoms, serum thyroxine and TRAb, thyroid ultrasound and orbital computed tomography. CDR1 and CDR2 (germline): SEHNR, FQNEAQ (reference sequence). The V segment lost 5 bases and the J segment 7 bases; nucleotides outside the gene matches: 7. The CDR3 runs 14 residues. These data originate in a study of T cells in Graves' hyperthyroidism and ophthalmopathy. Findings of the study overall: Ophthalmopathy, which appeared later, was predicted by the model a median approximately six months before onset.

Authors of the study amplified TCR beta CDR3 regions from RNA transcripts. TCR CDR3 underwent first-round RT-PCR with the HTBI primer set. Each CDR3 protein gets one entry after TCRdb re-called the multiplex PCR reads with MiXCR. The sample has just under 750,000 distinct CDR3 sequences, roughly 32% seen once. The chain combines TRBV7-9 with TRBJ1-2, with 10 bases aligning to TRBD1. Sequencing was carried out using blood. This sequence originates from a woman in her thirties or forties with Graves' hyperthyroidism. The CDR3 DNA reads TGTGCCAGCAGCAGACAGGGGGCAGGCTTTGGCTACACCTTC. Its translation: CASSRQGAGFGYTF. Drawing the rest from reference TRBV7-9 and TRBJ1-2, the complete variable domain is DTGVSQNPRHKITKRGQNVTFRCDPISEHNRLYWYRQTLGQGPEFLTYFQNEAQLEKSRLLSDRFSAERPKGSFSTLEIQRTEQGDSAMYLCASSRQGAGFGYTFGSGTRLTVV.